One sample yielded the 9 T cell receptor beta chains listed below, sequenced in a study of glioma-infiltrating T cells. TCR alpha and beta CDR3 regions were amplified from RNA using iRepertoire nested multiplex PCR. TCRdb re-called the multiplex PCR reads through MiXCR, storing one row per CDR3 protein. The sample records about 4,900 distinct CDR3 sequences, roughly 32% being singletons. Material: glioma tissue, nonneoplastic brain tissue, or PBMCs (not recorded which). These receptors were obtained from a human donor with low-grade glioma or glioblastoma, undergoing nonglioma brain surgery, or in good health (not recorded which).

Notes on this clonotype: This could be a read error, since a much larger clone is one nucleotide away. The V gene is TRBV12-3 or TRBV12-4, the J gene TRBJ2-1, with D unclear. This CDR3 is built from 11 residues. The CDR3 region has the DNA TGTGCCAGCAGTTTCTCTGTAGAGCAGTTATTC. Translation gives CASSFSVEQLF.

This clonotype is categorized as medium-sized. The chain joins TRBV20-1 to TRBJ2-7; D is ambiguous. V lost 3 bases, J lost 0 bases, and 12 bases lay in between. CDR3 length equals 14 residues. Looked up from germline, CDR1 is DFQATT and CDR2 is SNEGSKA (reference sequence). This CDR3 is CSASTEYISYEQYF. Written as DNA, the CDR3 is TGCAGTGCTAGCACTGAGTACATCTCCTACGAGCAGTACTTC.

Relative to its sample, this clonotype is large. The rearrangement joins TRBV27 to TRBJ2-5, with D perhaps assigned TRBD1 or TRBD2 (5 bases each). Trimming pared 4 bases from V and 1 base from J, leaving 13 bases between. The CDR3 contains 15 residues. Germline CDR1 is MNHEY and CDR2 is SMNVEV (reference sequence). CDR3 bases: TGTGCCAGCAGTTCAGCCGGGGCCGCCCAAGAGACCCAGTACTTC. As protein: CASSSAGAAQETQYF.

On this clonotype: The CDR3 does not close with the conserved phenylalanine or tryptophan, likely indicating a read error. The chain joins TRBV20-1 to TRBJ1-1, with D unresolved. The ends were cut back, 0 bases at V and 0 bases at J, with 8 bases in the middle. This CDR3 spans 14 amino acids. Germline CDR1 reads DFQATT; CDR2 reads SNEGSKA (reference sequence). DNA for the CDR3: TGCAGTGCTAGAGATGGGCCTATGAACACTGAAGCTTTCCTT. Its translation: CSARDGPMNTEAFL.

On this clonotype itself: The CDR3 ends on some other residue instead of the conserved phenylalanine or tryptophan, so this is likely a read error. The chain couples TRBV18 to TRBJ2-3, with D tentatively TRBD2 (5 bases). The ends were cut back, 7 bases at V and 5 bases at J, with 16 bases in the middle. This CDR3 has 14 amino acids. The germline V gene encodes CDR1 KGHSH and CDR2 LQKENI. The CDR3 loop is CASLPWEKVDTQYL. The CDR3 DNA reads TGTGCCAGCTTACCGTGGGAGAAGGTAGATACGCAGTATCTT.

This clonotype is large (0.1 to 1%). The chain links TRBV27 to TRBJ1-6; D ambiguous. The CDR3 extends over 13 amino acids. V lost 8 bases, J lost 2 bases, and 7 bases lay in between. Germline V CDR1 and CDR2: MNHEY, SMNVEV (reference sequence). This chain's CDR3 is CASGATYNSPLHF. CDR3 nucleotide sequence: TGTGCCAGCGGTGCCACCTATAATTCACCCCTCCACTTT.

Relative to its sample, this clonotype is medium-sized (0.01 to 0.1%). This chain links TRBV19 with TRBJ2-7; tentatively, D is TRBD2 (6 bases). The CDR3 consists of 13 residues. From germline, CDR1 is LNHDA and CDR2 SQIVND (reference sequence). DNA of the CDR3: TGTGCGACCTCCTTTAGCGGTACCTACGAGCAGTACTTC. Translating gives CATSFSGTYEQYF.

By share, this clonotype ranks as medium-sized. The chain is built from TRBV20-1 and TRBJ2-1; weak D call: TRBD1 (6 bases). The CDR3 runs to 18 residues. Per the germline V gene, CDR1 is DFQATT and CDR2 is SNEGSKA (reference sequence). Trimming left V 3 bases short and J 3 bases short, with 24 bases between. CDR3 sequence: CSASEGRQVLIGYNEQFF. The CDR3 nucleotides are TGCAGTGCTAGTGAGGGCCGACAGGTTTTAATAGGCTACAATGAGCAGTTCTTC.

This clonotype ranks as medium-sized. CDR3 sequence (DNA): TGTGCCATCAGTGAGTCTGATAGCGGAAAGACTTACGAGCAGTACGTC. Translation gives CAISESDSGKTYEQYV. The rearrangement links TRBV10-3 to TRBJ2-7; D might be TRBD2 (6 bases). The length of the CDR3 is 16 residues. CDR1 is ENHRY, CDR2 SYGVKD, per germline. V was cut by 0 bases and J by 4 bases, with 16 bases left in between.